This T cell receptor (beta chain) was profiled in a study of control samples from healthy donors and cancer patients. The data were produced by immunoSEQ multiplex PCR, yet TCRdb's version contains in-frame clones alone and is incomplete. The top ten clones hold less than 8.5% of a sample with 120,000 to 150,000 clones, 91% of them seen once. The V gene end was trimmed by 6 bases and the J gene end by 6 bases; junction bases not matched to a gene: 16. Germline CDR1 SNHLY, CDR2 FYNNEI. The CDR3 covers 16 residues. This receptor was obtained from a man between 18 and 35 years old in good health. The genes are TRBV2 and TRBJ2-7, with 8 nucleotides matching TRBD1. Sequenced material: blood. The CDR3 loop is CASRVVRMDRAGEQYF. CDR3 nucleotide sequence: TGTGCCAGCAGGGTCGTAAGAATGGACAGGGCGGGCGAGCAGTACTTC.